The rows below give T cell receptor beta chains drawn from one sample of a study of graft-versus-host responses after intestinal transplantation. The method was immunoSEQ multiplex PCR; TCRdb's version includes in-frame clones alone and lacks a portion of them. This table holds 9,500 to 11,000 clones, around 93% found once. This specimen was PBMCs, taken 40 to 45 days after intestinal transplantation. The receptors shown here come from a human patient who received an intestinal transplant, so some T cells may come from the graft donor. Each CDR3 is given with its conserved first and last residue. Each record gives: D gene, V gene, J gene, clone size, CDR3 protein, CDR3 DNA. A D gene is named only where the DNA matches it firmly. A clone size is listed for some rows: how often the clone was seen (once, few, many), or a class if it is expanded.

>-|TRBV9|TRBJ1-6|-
CARVTGTNSRSYNSPLHF
TGTGCCAGGGTAACCGGGACCAACTCGCGCTCCTATAATTCACCCCTCCACTTT
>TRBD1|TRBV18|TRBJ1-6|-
CASADRANSPLHF
TGTGCCAGCGCCGACAGGGCTAATTCACCCCTCCACTTT
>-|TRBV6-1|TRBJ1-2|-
CASRGGQLYGYTF
TGTGCCAGCAGGGGGGGGCAGCTCTATGGCTACACCTTC
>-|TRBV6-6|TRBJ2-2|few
CASSYSAGGTGELFF
TGTGCCAGCAGTTACTCGGCCGGGGGCACAGGGGAGCTGTTTTTT
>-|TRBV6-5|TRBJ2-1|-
CASATLGANEQFF
TGTGCCAGCGCTACCCTGGGGGCCAATGAGCAGTTCTTC
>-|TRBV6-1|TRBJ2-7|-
CASSERLTLYEQYF
TGTGCCAGCAGTGAACGACTGACGCTCTACGAGCAGTACTTC
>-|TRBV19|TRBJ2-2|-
CASSPSGPANTGELFF
-
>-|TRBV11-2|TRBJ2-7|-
CASSPLRSYEQYF
TGTGCCAGCAGCCCTCTCCGCTCCTACGAGCAGTACTTC
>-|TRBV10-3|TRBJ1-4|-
CAISDSQLPNEKLFF
TGTGCCATCAGTGACAGTCAACTACCTAATGAAAAACTGTTTTTT
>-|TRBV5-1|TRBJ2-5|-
CASSAQETQYF
TGCGCCAGCAGCGCTCAAGAGACCCAGTACTTC
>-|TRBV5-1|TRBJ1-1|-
CASSKASPSAEAFF
TGCGCCAGCAGCAAAGCATCCCCCTCCGCTGAAGCTTTCTTT
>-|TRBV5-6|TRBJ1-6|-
CASSHTWEGLGSPLHF
TGTGCCAGCAGCCACACCTGGGAGGGCTTGGGTTCACCCCTCCACTTT
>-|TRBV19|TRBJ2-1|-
CASSIADSWGLNEQFF
TGTGCCAGTAGTATAGCCGACAGTTGGGGCTTGAATGAGCAGTTCTTC
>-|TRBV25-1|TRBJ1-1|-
CASSEWARENTEAFF
TGTGCCAGCAGTGAATGGGCCCGGGAGAACACTGAAGCTTTCTTT
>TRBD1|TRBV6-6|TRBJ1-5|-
CASSRQGSNQPQHF
TGTGCCAGCAGCCGACAGGGTAGCAATCAGCCCCAGCATTTT
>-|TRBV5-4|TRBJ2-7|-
CASSLPRETKYEQYF
TGTGCCAGCAGCCTACCGAGAGAGACCAAATACGAGCAGTACTTC
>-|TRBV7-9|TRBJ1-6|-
CASSFAGLVGSPLHF
TGTGCCAGCAGCTTCGCAGGACTAGTTGGTTCACCCCTCCACTTT
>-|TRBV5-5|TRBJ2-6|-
CASSLASGVSGANVLTF
TGTGCCAGCAGCTTGGCCTCGGGAGTCTCTGGGGCCAACGTCCTGACTTTC
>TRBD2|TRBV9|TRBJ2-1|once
CASSGGLAAYNEQFF
TGTGCCAGCAGCGGGGGACTAGCGGCCTACAATGAGCAGTTCTTC
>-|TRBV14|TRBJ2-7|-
CASSPRYTGSEQYF
TGTGCCAGCAGTCCAAGATATACGGGGTCCGAGCAGTACTTC
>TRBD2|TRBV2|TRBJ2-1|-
CASGPASGGVSDEQFF
TGTGCCAGCGGTCCCGCTAGCGGGGGGGTTTCCGATGAGCAGTTCTTC
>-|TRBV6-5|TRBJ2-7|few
CASSLGGEGSYEQYF
TGTGCCAGCAGTTTAGGGGGGGAGGGCTCCTACGAGCAGTACTTC
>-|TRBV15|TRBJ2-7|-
CATSRDFSGPVAVYEQYF
TGTGCCACCAGCAGAGATTTCTCGGGCCCAGTCGCTGTTTACGAGCAGTACTTC
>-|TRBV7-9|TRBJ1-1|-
CASSLWTEEAFF
TGTGCCAGCAGCTTATGGACAGAGGAGGCTTTCTTT
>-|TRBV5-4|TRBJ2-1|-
CASSLSAGPPGSYNEQFF
TGTGCCAGCAGCTTGTCGGCGGGGCCCCCCGGCTCCTACAATGAGCAGTTCTTC
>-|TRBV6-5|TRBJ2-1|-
CASSYEAGYNEQFF
TGTGCCAGCAGTTACGAGGCAGGTTACAATGAGCAGTTCTTC
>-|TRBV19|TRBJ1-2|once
CASSIPFSANYGYTF
TGTGCCAGTAGTATCCCGTTCTCAGCTAACTATGGCTACACCTTC
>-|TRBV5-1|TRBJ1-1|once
CASSLRSGPANTEAFF
TGCGCCAGCAGCTTGCGGTCGGGACCCGCGAACACTGAAGCTTTCTTT
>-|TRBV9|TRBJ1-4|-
CASSVVGQGNEKLFF
TGTGCCAGCAGCGTAGTCGGGCAGGGGAATGAAAAACTGTTTTTT
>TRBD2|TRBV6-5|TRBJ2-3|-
CASSYGLAGDTDTQYF
TGTGCCAGCAGTTACGGGCTAGCGGGTGACACAGATACGCAGTATTTT
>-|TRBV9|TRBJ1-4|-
CASSVGGSNEKLFF
TGTGCCAGCAGCGTAGGGGGCAGTAATGAAAAACTGTTTTTT
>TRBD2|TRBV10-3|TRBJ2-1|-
CAISGTRGTRINEQFF
TGTGCCATCAGTGGGACCCGCGGGACTAGGATCAATGAGCAGTTCTTC
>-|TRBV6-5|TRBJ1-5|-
CASSYPAGAWDQPQHF
TGTGCCAGCAGTTACCCCGCGGGGGCTTGGGATCAGCCCCAGCATTTT
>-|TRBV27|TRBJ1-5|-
CASTSGYQPQHF
TGTGCCAGCACTAGTGGGTATCAGCCCCAGCATTTT
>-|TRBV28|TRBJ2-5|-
CASKRGGPGETQYF
TGTGCCAGCAAAAGGGGGGGGCCCGGGGAGACCCAGTACTTC
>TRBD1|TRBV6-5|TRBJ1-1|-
CASSYPDRGNTEAFF
TGTGCCAGCAGTTACCCTGACAGGGGGAACACTGAAGCTTTCTTT
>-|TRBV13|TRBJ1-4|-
CASSPGGPSTNEKLFF
TGTGCCAGCAGCCCGGGGGGCCCCTCAACTAATGAAAAACTGTTTTTT
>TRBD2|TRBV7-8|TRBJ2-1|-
CASSLGRGGLGEQFF
TGTGCCAGCAGCTTAGGTCGGGGGGGGCTTGGTGAGCAGTTCTTC
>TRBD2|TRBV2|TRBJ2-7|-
CASSPRGGYSYEQYF
TGTGCCAGCAGTCCACGGGGAGGGTACTCCTACGAGCAGTACTTC
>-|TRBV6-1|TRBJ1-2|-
CASSLGYYGYTF
TGTGCCAGCAGTCTCGGGTACTATGGCTACACCTTC
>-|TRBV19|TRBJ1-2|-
CATKDSLLGYTF
TGTGCCACCAAAGACAGTCTATTAGGCTACACCTTC
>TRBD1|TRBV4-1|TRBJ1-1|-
CASSQGTGTEAFF
TGCGCCAGCAGCCAAGGGACAGGGACTGAAGCTTTCTTT
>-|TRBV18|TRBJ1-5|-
CLAERGQPQHF
TGTTTGGCGGAACGGGGACAGCCCCAGCATTTT
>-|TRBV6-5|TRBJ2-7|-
CASSSPGASYEQYF
TGTGCCAGCAGTTCCCCGGGGGCCAGCTACGAGCAGTACTTC
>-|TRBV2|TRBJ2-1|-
CASRGQVSYNEQFF
TGTGCCAGCAGGGGGCAGGTCTCCTACAATGAGCAGTTCTTC
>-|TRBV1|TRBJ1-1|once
CTSSQELLRAFF
TGCACCAGCAGCCAAGAGTTACTGAGGGCTTTCTTT
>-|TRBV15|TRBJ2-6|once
CATSREAISGANVLTF
TGTGCCACCAGCAGAGAGGCGATCTCTGGGGCCAACGTCCTGACTTTC
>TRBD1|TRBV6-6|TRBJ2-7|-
CASSYTGQGYEQYF
TGTGCCAGCAGTTACACAGGACAGGGCTACGAGCAGTACTTC
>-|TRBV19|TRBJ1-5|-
CASSMGGNQPQHF
TGTGCCAGTAGTATGGGAGGCAATCAGCCCCAGCATTTT
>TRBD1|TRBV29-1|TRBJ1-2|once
CSVATGVRGYTF
TGCAGCGTGGCAACAGGGGTGCGCGGCTACACCTTC